The sequence of this T cell receptor (beta chain) was determined in a study of radiotherapy plus CTLA-4 blockade in lung cancer. Study information: Among enrolled patients, roughly 20% responded and around 30% achieved disease control.

As for this clone: Its antigen is as yet unknown.

Losses at the gene ends were 1 base for V and 5 bases for J; bases not matched to a gene: 7. The length of the CDR3 is 15 residues. Germline values: CDR1 SGHVS, CDR2 FNYEAQ. It was focal radiation plus CTLA-4 blockade with ipilimumab that patients with chemo-refractory metastatic non-small-cell lung cancer received. General study results and limits: Together with interferon-beta, which increased in serum after radiation, early dynamic changes in blood T cell clones were reportedly the best predictors of response. Blood TCR clones of tumor origin expanded after radiotherapy plus ipilimumab.

The assay was immunoSEQ multiplex PCR, and TCRdb's table has in-frame clones only and misses some. The sample includes about 97,000 clones, around 79% of them seen just once. Specimen: peripheral blood, collected from a patient treated with radiotherapy plus ipilimumab. The TCR was taken from a human donor with non-small cell lung cancer who had a partial response to radiotherapy plus ipilimumab. Some clones in this sample may be carry-over from other donors' samples. V and J are TRBV7-6 and TRBJ2-7, with 8 bases fitting TRBD2. The CDR3 sequence: CASSLGPGGIDEQYF. CDR3 nucleotide sequence: TGTGCCAGCAGCTTAGGGCCGGGGGGGATAGACGAGCAGTACTTC.